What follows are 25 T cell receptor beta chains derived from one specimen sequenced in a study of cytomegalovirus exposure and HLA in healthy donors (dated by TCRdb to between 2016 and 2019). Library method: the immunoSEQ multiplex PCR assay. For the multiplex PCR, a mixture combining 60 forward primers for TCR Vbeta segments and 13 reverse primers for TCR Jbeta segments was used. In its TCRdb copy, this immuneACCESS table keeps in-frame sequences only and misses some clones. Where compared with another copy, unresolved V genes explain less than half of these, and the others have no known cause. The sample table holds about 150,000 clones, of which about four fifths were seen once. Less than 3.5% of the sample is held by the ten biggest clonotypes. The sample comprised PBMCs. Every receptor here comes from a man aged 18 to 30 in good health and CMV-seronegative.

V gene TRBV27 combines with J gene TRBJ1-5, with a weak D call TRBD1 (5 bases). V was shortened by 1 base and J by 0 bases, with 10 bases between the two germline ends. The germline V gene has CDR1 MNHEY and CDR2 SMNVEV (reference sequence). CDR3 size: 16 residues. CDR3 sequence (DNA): TGTGCCAGCAGTTTATTGGCAGGGAATAGCAATCAGCCCCAGCATTTT. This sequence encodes CASSLLAGNSNQPQHF.

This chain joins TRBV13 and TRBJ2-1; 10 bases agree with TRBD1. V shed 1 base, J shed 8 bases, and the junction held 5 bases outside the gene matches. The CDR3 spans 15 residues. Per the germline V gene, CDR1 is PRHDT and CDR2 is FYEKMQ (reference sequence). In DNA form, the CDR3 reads TGTGCCAGCAGCTTAGTGGGGACAGGGGACCATGAGCAGTTCTTC. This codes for CASSLVGTGDHEQFF.

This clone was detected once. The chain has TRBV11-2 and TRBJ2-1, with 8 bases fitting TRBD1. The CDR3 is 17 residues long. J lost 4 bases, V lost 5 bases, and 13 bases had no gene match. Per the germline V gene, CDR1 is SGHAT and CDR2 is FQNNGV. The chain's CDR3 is CASSHAFRGTGYNEQFF. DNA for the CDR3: TGTGCCAGCAGCCACGCATTTCGGGGGACAGGATACAATGAGCAGTTCTTC.

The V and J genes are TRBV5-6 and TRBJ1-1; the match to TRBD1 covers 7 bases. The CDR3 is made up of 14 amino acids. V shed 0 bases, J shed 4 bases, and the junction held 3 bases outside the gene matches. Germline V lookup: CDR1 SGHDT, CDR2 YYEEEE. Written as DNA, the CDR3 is TGTGCCAGCAGCTTGGGACAGGGATTCACTGAAGCTTTCTTT. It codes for CASSLGQGFTEAFF.

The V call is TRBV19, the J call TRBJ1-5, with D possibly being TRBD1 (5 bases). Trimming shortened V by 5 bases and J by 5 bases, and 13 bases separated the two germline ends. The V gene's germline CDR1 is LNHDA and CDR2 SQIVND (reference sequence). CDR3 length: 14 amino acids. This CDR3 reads CASSGQGSYQPQHF. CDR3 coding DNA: TGTGCCAGTAGTGGTCAGGGAAGTTATCAGCCCCAGCATTTT.

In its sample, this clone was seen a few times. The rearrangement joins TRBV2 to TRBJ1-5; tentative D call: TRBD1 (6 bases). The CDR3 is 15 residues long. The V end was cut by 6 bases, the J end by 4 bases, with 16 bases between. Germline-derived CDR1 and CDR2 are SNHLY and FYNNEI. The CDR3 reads CASRMGAVENQPQHF. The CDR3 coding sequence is TGTGCCAGCAGAATGGGGGCGGTAGAGAATCAGCCCCAGCATTTT.

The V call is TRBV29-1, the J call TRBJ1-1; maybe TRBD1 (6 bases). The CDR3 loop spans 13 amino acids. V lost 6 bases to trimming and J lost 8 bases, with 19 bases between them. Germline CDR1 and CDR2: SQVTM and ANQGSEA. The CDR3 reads CSVQGTGSREAFF. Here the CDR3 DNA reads TGCAGCGTCCAGGGAACAGGGTCCCGCGAAGCTTTCTTT.

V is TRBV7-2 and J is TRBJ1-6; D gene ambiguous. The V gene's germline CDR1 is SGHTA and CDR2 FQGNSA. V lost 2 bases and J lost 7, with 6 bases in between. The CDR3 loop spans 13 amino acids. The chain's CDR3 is CASSLPGNSPLHF. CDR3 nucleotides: TGTGCCAGCAGCTTACCGGGAAATTCACCCCTCCACTTT. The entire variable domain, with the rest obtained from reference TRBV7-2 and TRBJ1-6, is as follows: GAGVSQSPSNKVTEKGKDVELRCDPISGHTALYWYRQSLGQGLEFLIYFQGNSAPDKSGLPSDRFSAERTGGSVSTLTIQRTQQEDSAVYLCASSLPGNSPLHFGNGTRLTVT.

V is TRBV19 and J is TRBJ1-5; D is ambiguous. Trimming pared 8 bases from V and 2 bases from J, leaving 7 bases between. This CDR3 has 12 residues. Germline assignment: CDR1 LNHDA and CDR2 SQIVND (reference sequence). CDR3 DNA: TGTGCCAGTGGGCGGGGCAATCAGCCCCAGCATTTT. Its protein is CASGRGNQPQHF.

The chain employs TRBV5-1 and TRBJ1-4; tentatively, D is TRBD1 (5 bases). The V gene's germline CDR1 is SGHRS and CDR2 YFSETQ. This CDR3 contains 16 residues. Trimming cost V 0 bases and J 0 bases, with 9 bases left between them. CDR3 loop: CASSLAGTSTNEKLFF. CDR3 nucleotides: TGCGCCAGCAGCTTGGCCGGGACTTCAACTAATGAAAAACTGTTTTTT. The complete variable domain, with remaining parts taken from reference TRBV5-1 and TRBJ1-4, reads KAGVTQTPRYLIKTRGQQVTLSCSPISGHRSVSWYQQTPGQGLQFLFEYFSETQRNKGNFPGRFSGRQFSNSRSEMNVSTLELGDSALYLCASSLAGTSTNEKLFFGSGTQLSVL.

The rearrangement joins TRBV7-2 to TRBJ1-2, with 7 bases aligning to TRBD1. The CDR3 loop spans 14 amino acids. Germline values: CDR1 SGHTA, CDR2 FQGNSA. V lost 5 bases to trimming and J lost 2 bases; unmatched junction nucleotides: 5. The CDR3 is CASSPGQQNYGYTF. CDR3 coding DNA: TGTGCCAGCAGCCCGGGACAGCAAAACTATGGCTACACCTTC.

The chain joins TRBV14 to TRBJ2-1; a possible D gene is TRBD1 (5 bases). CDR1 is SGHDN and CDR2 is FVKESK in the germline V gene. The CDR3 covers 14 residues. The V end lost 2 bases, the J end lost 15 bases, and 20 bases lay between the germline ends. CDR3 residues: CASSQLSGDRRRFF. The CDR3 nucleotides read TGTGCCAGCAGCCAATTATCCGGAGACAGACGGCGGTTCTTC.

The CDR3 loop is CASSFLGYRGTYEQYV. The CDR3 DNA sequence: TGTGCCAGCAGCTTTCTAGGGTACAGGGGAACCTACGAGCAGTACGTC. The V gene is TRBV7-9, the J gene TRBJ2-7, with TRBD1 identical over 7 bases. V shed 3 bases and J 2 bases; nucleotides not matched to a gene: 10. This CDR3 contains 16 residues. Germline V CDR1 and CDR2: SEHNR, FQNEAQ (reference sequence).

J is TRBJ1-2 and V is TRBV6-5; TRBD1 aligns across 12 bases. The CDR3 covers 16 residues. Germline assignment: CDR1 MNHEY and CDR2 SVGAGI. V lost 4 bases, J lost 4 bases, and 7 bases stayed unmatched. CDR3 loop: CASSSIPGQGAYGYTF. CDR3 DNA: TGTGCCAGCAGTTCGATCCCGGGACAGGGGGCCTATGGCTACACCTTC.

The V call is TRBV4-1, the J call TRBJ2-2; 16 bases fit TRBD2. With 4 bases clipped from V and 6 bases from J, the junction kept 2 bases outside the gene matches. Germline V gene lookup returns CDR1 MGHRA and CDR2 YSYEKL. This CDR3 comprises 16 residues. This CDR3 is CASSPGTSGGAGELFF. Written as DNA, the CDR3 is TGCGCCAGCAGCCCTGGGACTAGCGGGGGGGCCGGGGAGCTGTTTTTT.

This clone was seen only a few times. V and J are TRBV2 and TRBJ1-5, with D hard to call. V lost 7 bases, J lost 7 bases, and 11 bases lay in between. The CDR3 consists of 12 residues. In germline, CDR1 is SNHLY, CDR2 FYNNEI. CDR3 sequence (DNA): TGTGCCAGCACCACAGCGGAACAGCCCCAGCATTTT. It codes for CASTTAEQPQHF.

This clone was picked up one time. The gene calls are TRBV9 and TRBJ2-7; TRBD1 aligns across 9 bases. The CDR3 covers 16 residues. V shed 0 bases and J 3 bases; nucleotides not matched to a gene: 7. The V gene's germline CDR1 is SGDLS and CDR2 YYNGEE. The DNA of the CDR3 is TGTGCCAGCAGCGTAGGGGGACAGGGCTTCCACTACGAGCAGTACTTC. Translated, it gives CASSVGGQGFHYEQYF.

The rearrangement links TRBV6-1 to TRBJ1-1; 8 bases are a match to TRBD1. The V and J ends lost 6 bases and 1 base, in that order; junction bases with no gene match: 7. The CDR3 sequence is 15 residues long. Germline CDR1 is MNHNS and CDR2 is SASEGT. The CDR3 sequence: CASRKGQAGNTEAFF. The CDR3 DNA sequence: TGTGCCAGCAGGAAGGGACAGGCCGGGAACACTGAAGCTTTCTTT.

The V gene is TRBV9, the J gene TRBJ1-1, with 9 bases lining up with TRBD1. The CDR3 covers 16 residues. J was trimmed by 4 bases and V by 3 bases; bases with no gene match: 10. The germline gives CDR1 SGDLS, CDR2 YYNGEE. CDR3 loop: CASSAPSQGAGTEAFF. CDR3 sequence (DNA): TGTGCCAGCAGCGCCCCCTCACAGGGGGCTGGCACTGAAGCTTTCTTT.

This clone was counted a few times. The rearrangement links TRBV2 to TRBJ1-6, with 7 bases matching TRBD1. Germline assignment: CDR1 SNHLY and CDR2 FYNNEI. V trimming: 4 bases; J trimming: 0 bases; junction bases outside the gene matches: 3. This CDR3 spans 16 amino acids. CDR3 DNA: TGTGCCAGCAGTGGGGGACAGAGCTCCTATAATTCACCCCTCCACTTT. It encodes CASSGGQSSYNSPLHF.

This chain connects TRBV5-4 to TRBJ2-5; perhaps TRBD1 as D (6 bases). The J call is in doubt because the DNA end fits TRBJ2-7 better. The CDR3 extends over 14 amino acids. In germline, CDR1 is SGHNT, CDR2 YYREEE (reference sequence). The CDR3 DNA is TGTGCCAGCAGCTTGGCGGGACAAGATTACGAGCAGTACTTC. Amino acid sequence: CASSLAGQDYEQYF.

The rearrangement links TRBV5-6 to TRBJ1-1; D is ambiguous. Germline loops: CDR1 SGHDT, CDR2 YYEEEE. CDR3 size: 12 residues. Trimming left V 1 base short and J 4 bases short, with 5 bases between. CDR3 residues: CASSLWATEAFF. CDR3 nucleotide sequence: TGTGCCAGCAGCTTGTGGGCCACTGAAGCTTTCTTT.

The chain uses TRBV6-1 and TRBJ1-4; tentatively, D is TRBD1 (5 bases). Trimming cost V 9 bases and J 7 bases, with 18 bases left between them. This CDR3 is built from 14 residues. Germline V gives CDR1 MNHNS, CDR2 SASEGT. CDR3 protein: CASFSTGGGEKLFF. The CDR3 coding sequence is TGTGCCAGTTTTAGCACGGGGGGTGGTGAAAAACTGTTTTTT.

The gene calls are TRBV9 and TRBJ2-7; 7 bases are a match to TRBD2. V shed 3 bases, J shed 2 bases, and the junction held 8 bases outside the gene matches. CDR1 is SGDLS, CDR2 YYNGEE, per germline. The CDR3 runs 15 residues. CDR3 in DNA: TGTGCCAGCAGCGCGTCCCACGGGACTACCTACGAGCAGTACTTC. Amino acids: CASSASHGTTYEQYF.

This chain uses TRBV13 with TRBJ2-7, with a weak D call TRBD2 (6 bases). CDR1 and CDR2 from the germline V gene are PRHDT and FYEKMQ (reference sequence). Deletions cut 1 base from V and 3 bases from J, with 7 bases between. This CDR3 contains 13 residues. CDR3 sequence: CASSLAGVYEQYV. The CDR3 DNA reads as TGTGCCAGCAGCTTAGCGGGGGTCTACGAGCAGTACGTC.